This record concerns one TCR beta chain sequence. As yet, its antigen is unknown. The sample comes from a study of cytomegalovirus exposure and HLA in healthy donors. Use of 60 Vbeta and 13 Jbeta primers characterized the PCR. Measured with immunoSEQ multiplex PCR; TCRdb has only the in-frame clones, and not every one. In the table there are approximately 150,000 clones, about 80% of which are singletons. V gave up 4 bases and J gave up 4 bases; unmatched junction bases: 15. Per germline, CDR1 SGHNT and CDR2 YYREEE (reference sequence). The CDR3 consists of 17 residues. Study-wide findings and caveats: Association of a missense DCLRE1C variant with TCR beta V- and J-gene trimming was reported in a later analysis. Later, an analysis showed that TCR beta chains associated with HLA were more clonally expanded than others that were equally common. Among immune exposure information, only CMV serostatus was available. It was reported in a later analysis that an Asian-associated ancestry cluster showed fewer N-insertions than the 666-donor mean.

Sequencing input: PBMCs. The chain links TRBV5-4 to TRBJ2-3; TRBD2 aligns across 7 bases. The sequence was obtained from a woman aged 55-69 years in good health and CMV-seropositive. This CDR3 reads CASSTMVGEGWADTQYF. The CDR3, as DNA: TGTGCCAGCAGCACGATGGTGGGGGAGGGATGGGCAGATACGCAGTATTTT.